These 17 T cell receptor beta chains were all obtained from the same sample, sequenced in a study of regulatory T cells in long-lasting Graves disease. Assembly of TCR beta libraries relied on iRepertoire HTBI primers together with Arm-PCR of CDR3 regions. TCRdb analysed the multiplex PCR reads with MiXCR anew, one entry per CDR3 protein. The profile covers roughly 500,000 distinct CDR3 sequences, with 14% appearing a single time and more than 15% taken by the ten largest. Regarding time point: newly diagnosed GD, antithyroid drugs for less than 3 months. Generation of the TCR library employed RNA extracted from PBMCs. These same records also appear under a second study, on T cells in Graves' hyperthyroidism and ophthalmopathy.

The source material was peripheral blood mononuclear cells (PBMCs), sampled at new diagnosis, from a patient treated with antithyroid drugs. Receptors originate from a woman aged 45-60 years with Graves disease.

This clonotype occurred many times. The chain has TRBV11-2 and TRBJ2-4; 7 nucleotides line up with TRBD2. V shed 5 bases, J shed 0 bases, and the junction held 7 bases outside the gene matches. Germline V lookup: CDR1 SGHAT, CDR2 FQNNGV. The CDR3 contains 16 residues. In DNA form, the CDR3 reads TGTGCCAGCAGCCCCTATAGCGGGTTAGCCAAAAACATTCAGTACTTC. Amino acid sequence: CASSPYSGLAKNIQYF.

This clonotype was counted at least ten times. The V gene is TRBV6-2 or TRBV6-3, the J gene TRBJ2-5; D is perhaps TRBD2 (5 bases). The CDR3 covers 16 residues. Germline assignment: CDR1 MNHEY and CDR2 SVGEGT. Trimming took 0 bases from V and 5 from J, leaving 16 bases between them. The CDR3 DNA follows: TGTGCCAGCAGTTACTCGAGTGGGAGATTCAGGGAGACCCAGTACTTC. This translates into CASSYSSGRFRETQYF.

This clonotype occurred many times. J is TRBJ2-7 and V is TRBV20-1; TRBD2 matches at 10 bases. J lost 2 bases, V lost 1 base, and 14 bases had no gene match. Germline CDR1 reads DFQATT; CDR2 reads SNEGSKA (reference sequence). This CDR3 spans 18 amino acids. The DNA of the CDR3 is TGCAGTGCTAGAGCCGCCACCCAGCTAGCGGGAGTGGCCTACGAGCAGTACTTC. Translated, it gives CSARAATQLAGVAYEQYF.

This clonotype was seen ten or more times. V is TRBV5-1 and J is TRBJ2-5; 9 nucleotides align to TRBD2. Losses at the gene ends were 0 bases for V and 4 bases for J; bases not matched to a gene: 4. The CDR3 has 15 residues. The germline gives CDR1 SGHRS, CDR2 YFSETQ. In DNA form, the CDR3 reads TGCGCCAGCAGCTTGGAGCGGGGGGCGCCAGAGACCCAGTACTTC. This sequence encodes CASSLERGAPETQYF.

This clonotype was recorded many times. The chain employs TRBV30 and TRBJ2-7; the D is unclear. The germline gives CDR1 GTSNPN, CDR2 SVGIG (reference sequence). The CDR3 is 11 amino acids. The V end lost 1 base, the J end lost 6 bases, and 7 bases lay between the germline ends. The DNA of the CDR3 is TGTGCCTGGAGTGGCCAAGGCGAGCAGTACTTC. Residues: CAWSGQGEQYF.

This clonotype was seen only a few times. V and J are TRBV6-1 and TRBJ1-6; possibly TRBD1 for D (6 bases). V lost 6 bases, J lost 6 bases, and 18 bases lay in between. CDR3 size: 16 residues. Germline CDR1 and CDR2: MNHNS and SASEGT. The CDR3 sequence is CASSRNRVGGNSPLHF. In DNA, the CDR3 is TGTGCCAGCAGCCGGAACAGGGTAGGGGGTAATTCACCCCTCCACTTT.

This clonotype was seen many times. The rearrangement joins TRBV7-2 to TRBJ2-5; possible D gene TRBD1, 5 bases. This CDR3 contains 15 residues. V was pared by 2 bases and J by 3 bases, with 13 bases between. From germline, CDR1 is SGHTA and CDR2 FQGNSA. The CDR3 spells CASSLSFHRKETQYF. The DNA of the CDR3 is TGTGCCAGCAGCTTAAGTTTTCACAGGAAAGAGACCCAGTACTTC. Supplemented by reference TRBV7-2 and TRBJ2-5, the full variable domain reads GAGVSQSPSNKVTEKGKDVELRCDPISGHTALYWYRQSLGQGLEFLIYFQGNSAPDKSGLPSDRFSAERTGGSVSTLTIQRTQQEDSAVYLCASSLSFHRKETQYFGPGTRLLVL.

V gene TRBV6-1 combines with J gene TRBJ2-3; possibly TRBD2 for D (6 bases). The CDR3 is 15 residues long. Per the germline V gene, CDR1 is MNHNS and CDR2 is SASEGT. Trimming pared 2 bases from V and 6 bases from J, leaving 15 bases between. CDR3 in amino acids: CASSEHGGAVDTQYF. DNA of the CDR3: TGTGCCAGCAGTGAACACGGAGGGGCGGTGGATACGCAGTATTTT.

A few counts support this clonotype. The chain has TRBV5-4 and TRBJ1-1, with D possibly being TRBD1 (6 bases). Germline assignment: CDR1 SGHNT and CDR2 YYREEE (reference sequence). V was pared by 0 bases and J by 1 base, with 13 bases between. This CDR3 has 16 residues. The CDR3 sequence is CASSLAGYRENTEAFF. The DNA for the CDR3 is TGTGCCAGCAGCTTGGCGGGGTACAGGGAGAACACTGAAGCTTTCTTT.

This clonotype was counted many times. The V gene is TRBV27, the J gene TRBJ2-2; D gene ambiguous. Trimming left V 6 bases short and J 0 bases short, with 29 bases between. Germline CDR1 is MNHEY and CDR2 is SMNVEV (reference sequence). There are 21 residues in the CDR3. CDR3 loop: CASRPPPRQAIQFANTGELFF. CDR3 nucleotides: TGTGCCAGCAGGCCCCCCCCACGGCAGGCAATACAATTCGCGAACACCGGGGAGCTGTTTTTT.

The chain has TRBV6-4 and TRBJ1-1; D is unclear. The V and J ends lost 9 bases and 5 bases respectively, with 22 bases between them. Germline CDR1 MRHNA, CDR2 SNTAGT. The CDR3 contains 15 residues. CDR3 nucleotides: TGTGCCAGGATAGGGCTACTAGGAATATGGACTGAAGCTTTCTTT. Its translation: CARIGLLGIWTEAFF.

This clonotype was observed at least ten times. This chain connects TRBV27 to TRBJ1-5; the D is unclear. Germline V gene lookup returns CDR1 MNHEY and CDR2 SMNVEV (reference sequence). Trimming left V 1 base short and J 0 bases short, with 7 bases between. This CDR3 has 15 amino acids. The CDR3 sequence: CASSLFGNSNQPQHF. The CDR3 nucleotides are TGTGCCAGCAGTTTATTTGGTAATAGCAATCAGCCCCAGCATTTT.

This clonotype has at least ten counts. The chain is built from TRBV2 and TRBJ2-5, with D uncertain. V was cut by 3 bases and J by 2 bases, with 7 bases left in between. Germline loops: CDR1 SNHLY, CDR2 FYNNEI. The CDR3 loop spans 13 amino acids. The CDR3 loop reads CASSDNGQETQYF. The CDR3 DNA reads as TGTGCCAGCAGTGATAACGGACAAGAGACCCAGTACTTC.

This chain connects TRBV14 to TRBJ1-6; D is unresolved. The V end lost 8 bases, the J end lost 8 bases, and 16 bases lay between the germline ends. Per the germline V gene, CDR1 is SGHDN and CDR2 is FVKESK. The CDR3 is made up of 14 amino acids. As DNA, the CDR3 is TGTGCCAGCCGCATGGACCCCGGCGATTCACCCCTCCACTTT. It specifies CASRMDPGDSPLHF.

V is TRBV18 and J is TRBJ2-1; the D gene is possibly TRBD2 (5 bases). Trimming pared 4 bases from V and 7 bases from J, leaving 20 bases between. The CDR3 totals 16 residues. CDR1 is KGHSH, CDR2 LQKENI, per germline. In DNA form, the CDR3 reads TGTGCCAGCTCACGCAGTGATAGCGCCCTCGAAAATGAGCAGTTCTTC. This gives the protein CASSRSDSALENEQFF.

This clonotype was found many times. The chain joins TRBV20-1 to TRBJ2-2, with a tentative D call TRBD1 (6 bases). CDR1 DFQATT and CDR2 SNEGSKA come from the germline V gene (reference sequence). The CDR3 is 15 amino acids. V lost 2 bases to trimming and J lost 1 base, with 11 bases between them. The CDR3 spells CSARQPGQNTGELFF. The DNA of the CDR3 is TGCAGTGCTAGACAACCGGGACAGAACACCGGGGAGCTGTTTTTT.

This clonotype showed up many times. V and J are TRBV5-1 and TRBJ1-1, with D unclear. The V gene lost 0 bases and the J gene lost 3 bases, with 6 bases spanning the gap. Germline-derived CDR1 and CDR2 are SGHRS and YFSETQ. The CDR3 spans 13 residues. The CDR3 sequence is CASSLDPDTEAFF. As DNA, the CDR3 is TGCGCCAGCAGCTTGGACCCGGACACTGAAGCTTTCTTT.